These T cell receptor beta chains were read from a single sample in a study of cytomegalovirus exposure and HLA in healthy donors. Clones were sequenced by immunoSEQ multiplex PCR, and TCRdb holds only the in-frame ones, with some missing. Among around 180,000 clones listed, around 80% were seen once. Sequencing used PBMCs. All receptors come from a woman aged 45-65 years in good health and CMV-seronegative. CDR3s include the opening cysteine and the closing phenylalanine or tryptophan. Fields, in order: J gene, clone size, CDR3 length, V gene, D gene, CDR3 protein, CDR3 DNA. A D gene is named only where the DNA matches it firmly. Some rows have no size entry. The others give once, few or many, or a class for an expanded clone.

J gene: TRBJ1-4
clone size: .
CDR3 length: 14
V gene: TRBV19
D gene: .
CDR3 protein: CASRRTGLHEKLFF
CDR3 DNA: TGTGCCAGTAGACGAACAGGGCTTCATGAAAAACTGTTTTTT

J gene: TRBJ1-2
clone size: .
CDR3 length: 13
V gene: TRBV9
D gene: .
CDR3 protein: CASSGRANYGYTF
CDR3 DNA: TGTGCCAGCAGCGGCAGGGCGAACTATGGCTACACCTTC

J gene: TRBJ2-3
clone size: few
CDR3 length: 18
V gene: TRBV4-2
D gene: TRBD2
CDR3 protein: CASSQELSLAGEGDTQYF
CDR3 DNA: TGTGCCAGCAGCCAAGAACTTTCACTAGCGGGAGAGGGAGATACGCAGTATTTT

J gene: TRBJ1-6
clone size: once
CDR3 length: 14
V gene: TRBV30
D gene: TRBD1
CDR3 protein: CAWSAGTGRVPLHF
CDR3 DNA: TGTGCCTGGAGTGCCGGGACAGGCAGGGTCCCCCTCCACTTT

J gene: TRBJ1-6
clone size: .
CDR3 length: 14
V gene: TRBV5-6
D gene: .
CDR3 protein: CASSLAGNNSPLHF
CDR3 DNA: TGTGCCAGCAGCTTGGCCGGGAATAATTCACCCCTCCACTTT

J gene: TRBJ1-4
clone size: few
CDR3 length: 16
V gene: TRBV9
D gene: TRBD1
CDR3 protein: CASSVEDGTGGEKLFF
CDR3 DNA: TGTGCCAGCAGCGTAGAAGATGGGACAGGGGGTGAAAAACTGTTTTTT

J gene: TRBJ1-1
clone size: .
CDR3 length: 15
V gene: TRBV5-1
D gene: .
CDR3 protein: CASSLAVDRDTEAFF
CDR3 DNA: TGCGCCAGCAGCTTGGCTGTCGACAGAGACACTGAAGCTTTCTTT

J gene: TRBJ1-1
clone size: .
CDR3 length: 14
V gene: TRBV30
D gene: TRBD1
CDR3 protein: CAWSGGTGGTEAFF
CDR3 DNA: TGTGCCTGGAGTGGAGGGACAGGGGGCACTGAAGCTTTCTTT

J gene: TRBJ1-3
clone size: .
CDR3 length: 19
V gene: TRBV7-9
D gene: TRBD1
CDR3 protein: CASSLNSGTGRAAGNTIYF
CDR3 DNA: TGTGCCAGCAGCTTAAATTCCGGGACAGGGAGAGCGGCTGGAAACACCATATATTTT

J gene: TRBJ1-3
clone size: .
CDR3 length: 15
V gene: TRBV7-2
D gene: .
CDR3 protein: CASSLGRVSGNTIYF
CDR3 DNA: TGTGCCAGCAGCTTAGGTCGGGTCTCTGGAAACACCATATATTTT

J gene: TRBJ2-5
clone size: once
CDR3 length: 13
V gene: TRBV28
D gene: TRBD2
CDR3 protein: CASSGGDPGTQYF
CDR3 DNA: TGTGCCAGCAGTGGGGGGGACCCGGGGACCCAGTACTTC

J gene: TRBJ2-2
clone size: .
CDR3 length: 14
V gene: TRBV28
D gene: TRBD2
CDR3 protein: CASSSTSGRGELFF
CDR3 DNA: TGTGCCAGCAGTTCTACTAGCGGGAGGGGGGAGCTGTTTTTT

J gene: TRBJ2-7
clone size: .
CDR3 length: 14
V gene: TRBV18
D gene: TRBD1
CDR3 protein: CASSPGQETYEQYF
CDR3 DNA: TGTGCCAGCTCACCGGGACAGGAGACCTACGAGCAGTACTTC

J gene: TRBJ2-3
clone size: .
CDR3 length: 15
V gene: TRBV7-3
D gene: TRBD2
CDR3 protein: CASSLVSGGPDTQYF
CDR3 DNA: TGTGCCAGCAGCTTAGTTAGCGGGGGTCCAGATACGCAGTATTTT

J gene: TRBJ2-5
clone size: .
CDR3 length: 13
V gene: TRBV2
D gene: TRBD1
CDR3 protein: CANQQGLGKTQYF
CDR3 DNA: TGTGCCAACCAACAGGGGCTGGGAAAGACCCAGTACTTC

J gene: TRBJ1-1
clone size: .
CDR3 length: 14
V gene: TRBV2
D gene: TRBD1
CDR3 protein: CASRYRGQNTEAFF
CDR3 DNA: TGTGCCAGCAGGTACAGGGGGCAGAACACTGAAGCTTTCTTT

J gene: TRBJ2-1
clone size: .
CDR3 length: 14
V gene: TRBV18
D gene: .
CDR3 protein: CASSPLAGAGEQFF
CDR3 DNA: TGTGCCAGCTCACCACTGGCGGGCGCGGGTGAGCAGTTCTTC

J gene: TRBJ1-4
clone size: once
CDR3 length: 15
V gene: TRBV10-1
D gene: TRBD1
CDR3 protein: CASSESGTANEKLFF
CDR3 DNA: TGCGCCAGCAGTGAGTCCGGGACAGCTAATGAAAAACTGTTTTTT

J gene: TRBJ2-5
clone size: .
CDR3 length: 14
V gene: TRBV6-6
D gene: .
CDR3 protein: CASSDTGMGETQYF
CDR3 DNA: TGTGCCAGCAGCGATACAGGGATGGGGGAGACCCAGTACTTC

J gene: TRBJ2-2
clone size: few
CDR3 length: 18
V gene: TRBV6-1
D gene: TRBD2
CDR3 protein: CASSVRLAGGPFTGELFF
CDR3 DNA: TGTGCCAGCAGTGTCCGGCTAGCGGGGGGGCCGTTCACCGGGGAGCTGTTTTTT

J gene: TRBJ1-2
clone size: .
CDR3 length: 13
V gene: TRBV6-5
D gene: .
CDR3 protein: CASGPLMSYGYTF
CDR3 DNA: TGTGCCAGCGGGCCCCTTATGAGCTATGGCTACACCTTC

J gene: TRBJ2-1
clone size: .
CDR3 length: 15
V gene: TRBV9
D gene: TRBD1
CDR3 protein: CASSAQGLAYNEQFF
CDR3 DNA: TGTGCCAGCAGCGCACAGGGGTTGGCCTACAATGAGCAGTTCTTC

J gene: TRBJ2-5
clone size: .
CDR3 length: 18
V gene: TRBV11-2
D gene: TRBD2
CDR3 protein: CASSGPGPRSGRGETQYF
CDR3 DNA: TGTGCCAGCAGCGGACCCGGACCCCGTAGCGGGAGGGGAGAGACCCAGTACTTC

J gene: TRBJ1-1
clone size: .
CDR3 length: 15
V gene: TRBV19
D gene: .
CDR3 protein: CASARRGFFGTEAFF
CDR3 DNA: TGTGCCAGCGCCAGAAGGGGTTTTTTTGGCACTGAAGCTTTCTTT

J gene: TRBJ1-1
clone size: .
CDR3 length: 17
V gene: TRBV7-9
D gene: .
CDR3 protein: CASSPVWQTPMNTEAFF
CDR3 DNA: TGTGCCAGCAGCCCGGTCTGGCAGACTCCCATGAACACTGAAGCTTTCTTT

J gene: TRBJ2-2
clone size: few
CDR3 length: 15
V gene: TRBV9
D gene: TRBD1
CDR3 protein: CASSTPGQDTGELFF
CDR3 DNA: TGTGCCAGCAGCACTCCGGGACAGGACACCGGGGAGCTGTTTTTT

J gene: TRBJ2-7
clone size: .
CDR3 length: 16
V gene: TRBV5-1
D gene: TRBD2
CDR3 protein: CASSLDGAGGGYEQYF
CDR3 DNA: TGCGCCAGCAGCTTGGACGGAGCGGGAGGCGGCTACGAGCAGTACTTC

J gene: TRBJ2-3
clone size: .
CDR3 length: 13
V gene: TRBV27
D gene: .
CDR3 protein: CASRGFSTDTQYF
CDR3 DNA: TGTGCCAGCCGGGGATTTAGCACAGATACGCAGTATTTT

J gene: TRBJ1-1
clone size: few
CDR3 length: 13
V gene: TRBV5-1
D gene: .
CDR3 protein: CASSLVEDTEAFF
CDR3 DNA: TGCGCCAGCAGCTTGGTCGAGGACACTGAAGCTTTCTTT

J gene: TRBJ2-1
clone size: .
CDR3 length: 17
V gene: TRBV5-1
D gene: TRBD1
CDR3 protein: CASSAGRGQGAGNEQFF
CDR3 DNA: TGCGCCAGCAGCGCCGGGCGGGGACAGGGGGCAGGCAATGAGCAGTTCTTC

J gene: TRBJ2-2
clone size: .
CDR3 length: 16
V gene: TRBV7-3
D gene: TRBD1
CDR3 protein: CASSLMGGQGGGELFF
CDR3 DNA: TGTGCCAGCAGCTTAATGGGGGGACAGGGCGGCGGGGAGCTGTTTTTT

J gene: TRBJ2-5
clone size: .
CDR3 length: 12
V gene: TRBV29-1
D gene: .
CDR3 protein: CSIRWEQETQYF
CDR3 DNA: TGCAGCATCAGGTGGGAGCAAGAGACCCAGTACTTC

J gene: TRBJ2-5
clone size: .
CDR3 length: 16
V gene: TRBV5-6
D gene: TRBD2
CDR3 protein: CASSLELAGGRETQYF
CDR3 DNA: TGTGCCAGCAGCTTGGAACTAGCGGGGGGGCGGGAGACCCAGTACTTC

J gene: TRBJ2-3
clone size: .
CDR3 length: 15
V gene: TRBV6-6
D gene: TRBD2
CDR3 protein: CASRLGAGVTDTQYF
CDR3 DNA: TGTGCCAGCAGATTAGGAGCGGGGGTCACAGATACGCAGTATTTT

J gene: TRBJ2-2
clone size: .
CDR3 length: 15
V gene: TRBV27
D gene: .
CDR3 protein: CASSFQQAYTGELFF
CDR3 DNA: TGTGCCAGCAGTTTTCAACAGGCGTACACCGGGGAGCTGTTTTTT

J gene: TRBJ1-6
clone size: .
CDR3 length: 15
V gene: TRBV5-6
D gene: .
CDR3 protein: CASSLPGVINSPLHF
CDR3 DNA: TGTGCCAGCAGCTTGCCAGGGGTAATTAATTCACCCCTCCACTTT

J gene: TRBJ2-6
clone size: .
CDR3 length: 15
V gene: TRBV28
D gene: .
CDR3 protein: CASTIRQPGANVLTF
CDR3 DNA: TGTGCCAGCACCATAAGACAGCCTGGGGCCAACGTCCTGACTTTC

J gene: TRBJ2-7
clone size: .
CDR3 length: 12
V gene: TRBV2
D gene: .
CDR3 protein: CASSRDGIEQYF
CDR3 DNA: TGTGCCAGCAGCCGAGACGGGATCGAGCAGTACTTC

J gene: TRBJ2-3
clone size: .
CDR3 length: 17
V gene: TRBV21-1
D gene: .
CDR3 protein: CASSTYPRQGGTDTQYF
CDR3 DNA: TGTGCCAGCAGCACTTACCCCCGGCAGGGAGGTACAGATACGCAGTATTTT

J gene: TRBJ1-4
clone size: once
CDR3 length: 13
V gene: TRBV10-1
D gene: .
CDR3 protein: CASTPDSPVKLFF
CDR3 DNA: TGCGCCAGCACCCCCGACAGCCCCGTGAAACTGTTTTTT

J gene: TRBJ2-1
clone size: .
CDR3 length: 17
V gene: TRBV28
D gene: .
CDR3 protein: CASTLPLGRDRNNEQFF
CDR3 DNA: TGTGCCAGCACCCTCCCGCTTGGGCGGGATCGGAACAATGAGCAGTTCTTC

J gene: TRBJ2-5
clone size: .
CDR3 length: 15
V gene: TRBV4-1
D gene: .
CDR3 protein: CASSQEGGREETQYF
CDR3 DNA: TGCGCCAGCAGCCAAGAAGGCGGCAGGGAAGAGACCCAGTACTTC

J gene: TRBJ1-3
clone size: .
CDR3 length: 17
V gene: TRBV11-2
D gene: .
CDR3 protein: CASSLALQGLRGNTIYF
CDR3 DNA: TGTGCCAGCAGCTTGGCCCTTCAGGGGCTGAGAGGAAACACCATATATTTT

J gene: TRBJ1-2
clone size: .
CDR3 length: 16
V gene: TRBV7-8
D gene: TRBD1
CDR3 protein: CASSLVLDRGSYGYTF
CDR3 DNA: TGTGCCAGCAGCTTAGTTTTAGACAGGGGGTCCTATGGCTACACCTTC

J gene: TRBJ2-3
clone size: once
CDR3 length: 15
V gene: TRBV5-1
D gene: .
CDR3 protein: CASSSTGPSTDTQYF
CDR3 DNA: TGCGCCAGCAGCTCAACAGGGCCCTCCACAGATACGCAGTATTTT

J gene: TRBJ2-7
clone size: .
CDR3 length: 17
V gene: TRBV9
D gene: TRBD2
CDR3 protein: CASSVGWRAGSSYEQYF
CDR3 DNA: TGTGCCAGCAGCGTAGGATGGCGAGCGGGAAGCTCCTACGAGCAGTACTTC

J gene: TRBJ2-1
clone size: once
CDR3 length: 15
V gene: TRBV2
D gene: TRBD2
CDR3 protein: CASRSLTSGEQEQFF
CDR3 DNA: TGTGCCAGCAGAAGTCTGACTAGCGGCGAGCAAGAGCAGTTCTTC

J gene: TRBJ2-1
clone size: once
CDR3 length: 17
V gene: TRBV5-1
D gene: TRBD2
CDR3 protein: CASSLGAAAGGTNEQFF
CDR3 DNA: TGCGCCAGCAGCTTGGGGGCTGCGGCGGGAGGGACGAATGAGCAGTTCTTC

J gene: TRBJ1-2
clone size: .
CDR3 length: 14
V gene: TRBV27
D gene: .
CDR3 protein: CASSTDPGGYGYTF
CDR3 DNA: TGTGCCAGCAGTACCGACCCCGGGGGCTATGGCTACACCTTC

J gene: TRBJ1-1
clone size: .
CDR3 length: 15
V gene: TRBV6-5
D gene: TRBD1
CDR3 protein: CASREPGQGNTEAFF
CDR3 DNA: TGTGCCAGCAGGGAACCGGGACAGGGGAACACTGAAGCTTTCTTT

J gene: TRBJ2-1
clone size: .
CDR3 length: 13
V gene: TRBV5-1
D gene: TRBD1
CDR3 protein: CASSLGGTGTPVF
CDR3 DNA: TGCGCCAGCAGCTTGGGCGGGACAGGAACGCCAGTCTTC

J gene: TRBJ2-1
clone size: .
CDR3 length: 16
V gene: TRBV6-5
D gene: TRBD2
CDR3 protein: CASSYGGAGGPKEQFF
CDR3 DNA: TGTGCCAGCAGTTACGGTGGCGCGGGGGGGCCAAAGGAGCAGTTCTTC

J gene: TRBJ2-1
clone size: .
CDR3 length: 16
V gene: TRBV6-6
D gene: TRBD2
CDR3 protein: CASTSIRRDYYNEQFF
CDR3 DNA: TGTGCCAGCACCTCGATTCGGCGGGACTACTACAATGAGCAGTTCTTC

J gene: TRBJ2-1
clone size: .
CDR3 length: 17
V gene: TRBV5-3
D gene: .
CDR3 protein: CARSHLPGHQNYNEQFF
CDR3 DNA: TGTGCCAGAAGTCATTTACCGGGACATCAGAACTACAATGAGCAGTTCTTC

J gene: TRBJ1-1
clone size: few
CDR3 length: 13
V gene: TRBV11-2
D gene: .
CDR3 protein: CASSLAGNTEAFF
CDR3 DNA: TGTGCCAGCAGCTTAGCCGGGAACACTGAAGCTTTCTTT

J gene: TRBJ2-6
clone size: .
CDR3 length: 16
V gene: TRBV5-1
D gene: TRBD2
CDR3 protein: CASSRAGVSGANVLTF
CDR3 DNA: TGCGCCAGCTCCCGGGCGGGGGTCTCTGGGGCCAACGTCCTGACTTTC

J gene: TRBJ2-7
clone size: .
CDR3 length: 16
V gene: TRBV6-5
D gene: .
CDR3 protein: CASSYRQGTYSYEQYF
CDR3 DNA: TGTGCCAGCAGTTACCGTCAGGGGACCTACTCCTACGAGCAGTACTTC

J gene: TRBJ2-7
clone size: .
CDR3 length: 15
V gene: TRBV6-5
D gene: .
CDR3 protein: CASSYSETGYYEQYF
CDR3 DNA: TGTGCCAGCAGTTACTCTGAAACAGGTTACTACGAGCAGTACTTC